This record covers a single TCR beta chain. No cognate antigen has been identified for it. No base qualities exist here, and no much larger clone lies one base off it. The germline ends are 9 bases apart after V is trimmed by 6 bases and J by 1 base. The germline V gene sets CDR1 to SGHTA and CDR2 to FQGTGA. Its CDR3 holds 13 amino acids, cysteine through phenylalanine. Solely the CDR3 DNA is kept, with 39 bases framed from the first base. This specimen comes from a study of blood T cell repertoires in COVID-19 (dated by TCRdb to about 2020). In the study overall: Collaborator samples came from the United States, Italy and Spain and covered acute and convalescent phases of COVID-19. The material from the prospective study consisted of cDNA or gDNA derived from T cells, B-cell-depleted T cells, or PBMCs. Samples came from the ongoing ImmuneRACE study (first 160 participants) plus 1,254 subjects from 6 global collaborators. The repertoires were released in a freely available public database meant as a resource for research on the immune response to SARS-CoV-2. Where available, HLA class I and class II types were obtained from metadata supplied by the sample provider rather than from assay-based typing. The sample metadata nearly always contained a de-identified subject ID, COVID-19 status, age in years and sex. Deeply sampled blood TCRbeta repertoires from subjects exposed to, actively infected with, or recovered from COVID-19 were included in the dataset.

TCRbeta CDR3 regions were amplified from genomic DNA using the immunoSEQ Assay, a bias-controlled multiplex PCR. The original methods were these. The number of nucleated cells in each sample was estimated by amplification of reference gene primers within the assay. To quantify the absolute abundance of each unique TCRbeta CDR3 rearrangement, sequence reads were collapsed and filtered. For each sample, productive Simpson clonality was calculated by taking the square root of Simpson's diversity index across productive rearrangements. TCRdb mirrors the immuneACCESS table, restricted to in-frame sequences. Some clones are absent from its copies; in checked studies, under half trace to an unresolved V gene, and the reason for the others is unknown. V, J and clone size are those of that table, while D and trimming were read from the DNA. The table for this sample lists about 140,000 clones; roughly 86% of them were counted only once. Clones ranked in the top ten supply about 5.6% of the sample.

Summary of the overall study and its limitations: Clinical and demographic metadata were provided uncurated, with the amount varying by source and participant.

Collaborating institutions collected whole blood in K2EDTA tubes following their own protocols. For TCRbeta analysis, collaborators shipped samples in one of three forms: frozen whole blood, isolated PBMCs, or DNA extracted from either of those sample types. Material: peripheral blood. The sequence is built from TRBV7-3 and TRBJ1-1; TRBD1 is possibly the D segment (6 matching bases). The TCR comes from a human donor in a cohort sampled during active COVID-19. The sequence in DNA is TGTGCCAGCAGTCAACAGGGGAACACTGAAGCTTTCTTT. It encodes CASSQQGNTEAFF. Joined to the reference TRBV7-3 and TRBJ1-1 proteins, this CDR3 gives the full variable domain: GAGVSQTPSNKVTEKGKYVELRCDPISGHTALYWYRQSLGQGPEFLIYFQGTGAADDSGLPNDRFFAVRPEGSVSTLKIQRTERGDSAVYLCASSQQGNTEAFFGQGTRLTVV.